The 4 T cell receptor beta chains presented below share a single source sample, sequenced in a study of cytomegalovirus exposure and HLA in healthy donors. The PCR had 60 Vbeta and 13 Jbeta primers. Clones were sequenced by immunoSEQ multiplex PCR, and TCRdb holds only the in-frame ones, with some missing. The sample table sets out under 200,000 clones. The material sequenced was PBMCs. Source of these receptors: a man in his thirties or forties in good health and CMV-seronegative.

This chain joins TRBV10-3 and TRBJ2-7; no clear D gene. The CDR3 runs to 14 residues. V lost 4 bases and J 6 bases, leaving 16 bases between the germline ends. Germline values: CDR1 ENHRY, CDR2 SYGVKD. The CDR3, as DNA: TGTGCCATCAGTGGAGAAGTCTCTTACGGCGAGCAGTACTTC. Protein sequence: CAISGEVSYGEQYF.

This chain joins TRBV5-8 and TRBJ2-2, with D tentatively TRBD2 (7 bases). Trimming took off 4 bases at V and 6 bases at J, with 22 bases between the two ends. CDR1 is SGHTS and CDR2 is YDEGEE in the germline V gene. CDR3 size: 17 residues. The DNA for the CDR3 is TGTGCCAGCAGCCGTTGGGTAGGGGGGACTACCTCCGGGGAGCTGTTTTTT. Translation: CASSRWVGGTTSGELFF.

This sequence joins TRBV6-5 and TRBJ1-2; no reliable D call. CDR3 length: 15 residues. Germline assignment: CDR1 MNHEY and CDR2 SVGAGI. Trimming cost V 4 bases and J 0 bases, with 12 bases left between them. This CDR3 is CASSSWAEANYGYTF. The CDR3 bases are TGTGCCAGCAGTTCCTGGGCAGAAGCTAACTATGGCTACACCTTC.

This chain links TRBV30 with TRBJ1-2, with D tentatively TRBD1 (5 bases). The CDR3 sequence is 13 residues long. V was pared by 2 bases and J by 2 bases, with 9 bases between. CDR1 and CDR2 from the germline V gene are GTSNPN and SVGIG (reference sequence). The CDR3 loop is CAWSPDRNYGYTF. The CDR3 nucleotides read TGTGCCTGGAGTCCCGACAGAAACTATGGCTACACCTTC.